This TCR beta chain was recovered during a study of regulatory T cells in long-lasting Graves disease. General study points: The study examined only peripheral blood, not thyroid tissue.

Time point in this sample: newly diagnosed GD, antithyroid drugs for less than 3 months. Following extraction of RNA from PBMCs, that RNA was used to make the TCR library. This clonotype was observed many times. Its antigen is not known. For TCR beta, libraries came from iRepertoire HTBI primers and Arm-PCR of CDR3 regions. MiXCR, applied by TCRdb to the multiplex PCR reads, yields one record per CDR3 protein. The sample holds about 540,000 distinct CDR3 sequences, roughly 13% seen once. The CDR3 contains 16 residues. Germline V gene sequence: CDR1 LGHDT, CDR2 YNNKEL (reference sequence). V gave up 3 bases and J gave up 6 bases; unmatched junction bases: 10. This sample also appeared in a second study, on T cells in Graves' hyperthyroidism and ophthalmopathy. That source notes: The model made its ophthalmopathy prediction, and onset followed a median about 5.9 months later.

The receptor comes from a man aged 30 to 39 with Graves disease. Source: peripheral blood mononuclear cells (PBMCs), taken at new diagnosis, from a patient treated with antithyroid drugs. V gene TRBV3-1 combines with J gene TRBJ1-5; 8 bases fit TRBD1. Here the CDR3 reads CASSQARQGQRQPQHF. In DNA, the CDR3 is TGTGCCAGCAGCCAGGCCCGACAGGGGCAACGTCAGCCCCAGCATTTT.